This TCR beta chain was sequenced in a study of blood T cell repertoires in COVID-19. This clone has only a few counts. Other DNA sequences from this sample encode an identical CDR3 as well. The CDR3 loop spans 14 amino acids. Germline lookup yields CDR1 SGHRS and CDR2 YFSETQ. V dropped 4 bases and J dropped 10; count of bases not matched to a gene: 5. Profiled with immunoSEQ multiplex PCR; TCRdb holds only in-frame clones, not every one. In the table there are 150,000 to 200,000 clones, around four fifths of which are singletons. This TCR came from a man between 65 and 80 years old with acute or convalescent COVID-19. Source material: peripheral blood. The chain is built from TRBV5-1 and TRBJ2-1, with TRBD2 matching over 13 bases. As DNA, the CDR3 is TGCGCCAGCAGCCTTACTAGCGGGGGGGCCGAGCAGTTCTTC. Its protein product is CASSLTSGGAEQFF. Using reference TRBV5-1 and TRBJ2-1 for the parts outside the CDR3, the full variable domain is KAGVTQTPRYLIKTRGQQVTLSCSPISGHRSVSWYQQTPGQGLQFLFEYFSETQRNKGNFPGRFSGRQFSNSRSEMNVSTLELGDSALYLCASSLTSGGAEQFFGPGTRLTVL.